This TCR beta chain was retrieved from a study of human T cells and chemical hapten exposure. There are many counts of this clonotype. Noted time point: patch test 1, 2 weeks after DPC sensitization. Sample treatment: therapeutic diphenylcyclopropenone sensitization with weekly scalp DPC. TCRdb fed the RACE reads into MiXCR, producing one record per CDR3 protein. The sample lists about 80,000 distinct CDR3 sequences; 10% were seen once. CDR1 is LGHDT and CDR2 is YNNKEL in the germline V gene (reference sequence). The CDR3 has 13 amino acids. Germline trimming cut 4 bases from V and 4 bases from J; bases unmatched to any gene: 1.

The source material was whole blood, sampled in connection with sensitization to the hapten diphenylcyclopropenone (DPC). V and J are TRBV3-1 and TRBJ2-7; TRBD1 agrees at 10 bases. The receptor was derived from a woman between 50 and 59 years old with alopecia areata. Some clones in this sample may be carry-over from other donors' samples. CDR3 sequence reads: CASSRQGAYEQYF. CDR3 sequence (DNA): TGTGCCAGCAGCCGACAGGGGGCGTACGAGCAGTACTTC.